Listed below are T cell receptor beta chains from one sample, sequenced in a study of blood T cell repertoires in COVID-19. Libraries were prepared by immunoSEQ multiplex PCR; TCRdb keeps only in-frame clonotypes and omits some of them. The data hold a few hundred thousand clones, with approximately 88% observed a single time. Sequencing was carried out using peripheral blood. Receptors were obtained from a middle-aged woman who had recovered from COVID-19. The CDR3 runs from the conserved cysteine through the conserved F or W. The order of the fields is D gene, V gene, J gene, clone size, CDR3 length, CDR3 protein, CDR3 DNA. D genes are given only for firm matches. Clone size is stated in some rows and not others, as once, few, many or a class when expanded.

-	TRBV14	TRBJ2-2	few	14	CASSQVASSGELFF	TGTGCCAGCAGCCAAGTTGCTAGTTCCGGGGAGCTGTTTTTT
TRBD2	TRBV10-3	TRBJ2-5	-	16	CAISESPSGRGETQYF	TGTGCCATCAGTGAGTCTCCTAGCGGGAGAGGAGAGACCCAGTACTTC
TRBD1	TRBV27	TRBJ2-7	-	17	CASSLVGSRQGDYEQYF	TGTGCCAGCAGTTTAGTAGGGAGCCGACAGGGAGACTACGAGCAGTACTTC
TRBD1	TRBV11-2	TRBJ1-4	once	17	CASSRDRTVSTNEKLFF	TGTGCCAGCAGCCGGGACAGAACCGTTTCAACTAATGAAAAACTGTTTTTT
TRBD2	TRBV5-6	TRBJ2-7	once	15	CASTREGLGAYEQYF	TGTGCCAGCACCAGGGAGGGTTTGGGGGCCTACGAGCAGTACTTC
-	TRBV28	TRBJ1-6	-	15	CASSLFVAGSSPLHF	TGTGCCAGCAGTTTATTTGTGGCAGGGTCCTCACCCCTCCACTTT
TRBD2	TRBV19	TRBJ2-3	-	15	CASSSSGSLADTQYF	TGTGCCAGTAGTTCTAGCGGGAGCTTGGCAGATACGCAGTATTTT
-	TRBV13	TRBJ1-1	-	12	CASSEQGGRAFF	TGTGCCAGCAGCGAACAGGGAGGGAGGGCTTTCTTT
TRBD1	TRBV7-3	TRBJ1-1	-	15	CASSLQGQGNTEAFF	TGTGCCAGCAGCTTACAGGGACAGGGGAACACTGAAGCTTTCTTT
-	TRBV11-3	TRBJ2-7	-	18	CASSLGLPPSSSSYEQYF	TGTGCCAGCAGCTTAGGACTACCACCATCCTCTAGCTCCTACGAGCAGTACTTC
-	TRBV3-1/TRBV3-2	TRBJ1-2	-	14	CASSQGGTSWGYTF	TGTGCCAGCAGCCAGGGAGGTACATCGTGGGGCTACACCTTC
TRBD1	TRBV18	TRBJ1-1	once	14	CASSLGTGATEAFF	TGTGCCAGCTCACTAGGGACAGGGGCCACTGAAGCTTTCTTT
TRBD1	TRBV14	TRBJ1-2	-	13	CASSLQGVVGYTF	TGTGCCAGCAGCCTACAGGGGGTGGTTGGCTACACCTTC
-	TRBV9	TRBJ2-1	-	16	CASSEYLESGGDEQFF	TGTGCCAGCAGCGAGTACCTCGAGTCCGGTGGAGATGAGCAGTTCTTC
TRBD1	TRBV12-5	TRBJ1-1	-	13	CATARGLDTEAFF	TGTGCTACCGCTAGGGGGCTCGACACTGAAGCTTTCTTT
-	TRBV6-5	TRBJ2-3	-	13	CAIFKAQGDTQYF	TGTGCCATCTTCAAGGCCCAGGGCGATACGCAGTATTTT
TRBD2	TRBV5-1	TRBJ2-1	-	14	CASSVTSGSDEQFF	TGCGCCAGCAGCGTGACTAGCGGGAGCGATGAGCAGTTCTTC
-	TRBV13	TRBJ2-7	once	13	CASSATDTYEQYF	TGTGCCAGCAGCGCAACTGATACCTACGAGCAGTACTTC
TRBD2	TRBV28	TRBJ2-3	-	16	CASSSPGTSGTDTQYF	TGTGCCAGCAGTTCCCCTGGGACTAGCGGGACAGATACGCAGTATTTT
-	TRBV4-1	TRBJ1-6	-	16	CASSQEDQGLDSPLHF	TGCGCCAGCAGCCAAGAAGATCAGGGTCTGGATTCACCCCTCCACTTT
TRBD2	TRBV11-3	TRBJ2-1	-	17	CASSLAGLAGVVNEQFF	TGTGCCAGCAGCTTAGCGGGACTAGCGGGAGTTGTCAATGAGCAGTTCTTC
-	TRBV5-1	TRBJ1-1	-	15	CASSVQQGGTSEAFF	TGCGCCAGCAGCGTGCAACAGGGAGGGACCTCTGAAGCTTTCTTT
-	TRBV28	TRBJ1-4	-	15	CASSLQGATNEKLFF	TGTGCCAGCAGTTTACAGGGCGCAACTAATGAAAAACTGTTTTTT
TRBD2	TRBV9	TRBJ2-3	-	15	CASSAGTRGTDTQYF	TGTGCCAGCAGCGCCGGGACTAGGGGCACAGATACGCAGTATTTT
TRBD1	TRBV6-5	TRBJ2-5	few	13	CASSTGVGETQYF	TGTGCCAGCAGTACAGGGGTGGGAGAGACCCAGTACTTC
-	TRBV19	TRBJ1-4	-	19	CASTLSEPGVIATNEKLFF	TGTGCCAGTACGCTTTCCGAGCCAGGGGTAATAGCAACTAATGAAAAACTGTTTTTT
-	TRBV5-4	TRBJ2-3	-	11	CASSFGDTQYF	TGTGCCAGCAGCTTCGGAGATACGCAGTATTTT
-	TRBV6-1	TRBJ1-5	-	13	CASSEGPAQPQHF	TGTGCCAGCAGTGAGGGGCCCGCACAGCCCCAGCATTTT
TRBD2	TRBV5-1	TRBJ2-3	-	15	CASKAGLAELDTQYF	TGCGCCAGCAAAGCGGGACTAGCGGAATTAGATACGCAGTATTTT
-	TRBV12-3/TRBV12-4	TRBJ1-1	-	13	CASRFQGNTEAFF	TGTGCCAGCCGGTTCCAGGGGAACACTGAAGCTTTCTTT
-	TRBV28	TRBJ1-2	-	15	CASTPLDRLNYGYTF	TGTGCCAGCACCCCACTTGACAGACTCAACTATGGCTACACCTTC
TRBD1	TRBV28	TRBJ2-3	once	13	CASSLQGADTQYF	TGTGCCAGCAGTTTACAGGGGGCAGATACGCAGTATTTT
-	TRBV7-3	TRBJ1-2	-	14	CASSPGDPGDGYTF	TGTGCCAGCAGCCCCGGGGATCCAGGGGATGGCTACACCTTC
TRBD2	TRBV11-2	TRBJ2-1	-	15	CASRQAGGSYNEQFF	TGTGCCAGCCGTCAAGCGGGAGGTTCCTACAATGAGCAGTTCTTC
TRBD2	TRBV18	TRBJ2-1	once	15	CASSPSSGSNNEQFF	TGTGCCAGCTCACCATCTAGCGGGAGTAACAATGAGCAGTTCTTC
TRBD2	TRBV6-1	TRBJ2-7	-	15	CASSERGSGSYEQYF	TGTGCCAGCAGTGAACGGGGTAGCGGGAGTTACGAGCAGTACTTC
-	TRBV30	TRBJ1-1	few	13	CAWSVALNTEAFF	TGTGCCTGGAGCGTAGCCCTGAACACTGAAGCTTTCTTT
TRBD1	TRBV28	TRBJ2-5	-	15	CASRIGTGIQETQYF	TGTGCCAGCAGGATAGGGACAGGAATACAAGAGACCCAGTACTTC
-	TRBV24-1	TRBJ2-1	-	16	CATSGATRPLYNEQFF	TGTGCCACCAGTGGTGCCACTCGCCCTCTCTACAATGAGCAGTTCTTC
-	TRBV30	TRBJ2-7	-	14	CAWRPGSSSYEQYF	TGTGCCTGGAGACCGGGAAGTAGCTCCTACGAGCAGTACTTC
TRBD1	TRBV9	TRBJ1-5	-	15	CASSISGTANQPQHF	TGTGCCAGCAGCATCTCCGGGACAGCAAATCAGCCCCAGCATTTT
TRBD2	TRBV29-1	TRBJ2-1	-	13	CSVGGTSYNEQFF	TGCAGCGTCGGCGGGACTAGCTACAATGAGCAGTTCTTC
TRBD1	TRBV11-2	TRBJ1-2	-	16	CASSLDRTGPGDGYTF	TGTGCCAGCAGCTTAGATAGGACAGGCCCGGGGGATGGCTACACCTTC
-	TRBV29-1	TRBJ2-7	-	12	CSGGEATRGQYF	TGCAGCGGAGGGGAGGCGACTAGGGGGCAGTACTTC
TRBD1	TRBV3-1/TRBV3-2	TRBJ1-4	once	16	CASSLRGRGQDEKLFF	TGTGCCAGCAGCCTACGGGGCAGGGGGCAGGATGAAAAACTGTTTTTT
-	TRBV4-1	TRBJ1-1	-	15	CASSQLQGSYTEAFF	TGCGCCAGCAGCCAGTTACAGGGTTCGTACACTGAAGCTTTCTTT
TRBD1	TRBV6-4	TRBJ2-3	-	15	CASSDGTGGADTQYF	TGTGCCAGCAGTGACGGGACAGGGGGCGCAGATACGCAGTATTTT
-	TRBV5-1	TRBJ2-1	-	11	CASSSYNEQFF	TGCGCCAGCAGCTCATACAATGAGCAGTTCTTC
TRBD2	TRBV19	TRBJ2-3	-	17	CASSILSSGTSTDTQYF	TGTGCCAGTAGTATTCTCTCTAGCGGAACTAGCACAGATACGCAGTATTTT
-	TRBV30	TRBJ2-1	-	13	CAWSVEGMNEQFF	TGTGCCTGGAGTGTCGAGGGAATGAATGAGCAGTTCTTC
-	TRBV7-2	TRBJ1-1	-	14	CASSPRTVNTEAFF	TGTGCCAGCAGCCCAAGAACAGTGAACACTGAAGCTTTCTTT
-	TRBV29-1	TRBJ1-5	-	14	CSVGEGRSNQPQHF	TGCAGCGTGGGGGAGGGACGAAGCAATCAGCCCCAGCATTTT
TRBD1	TRBV19	TRBJ2-1	once	15	CASSIWTGVGNEQFF	TGTGCCAGTAGTATCTGGACAGGGGTCGGGAATGAGCAGTTCTTC
TRBD1	TRBV6-1	TRBJ2-3	-	14	CASSEGTGLTRQYF	TGTGCCAGCAGTGAAGGGACAGGGCTTACAAGGCAGTATTTT
-	TRBV25-1	TRBJ2-3	-	15	CASSESGRKADTQYF	TGTGCCAGCAGTGAATCGGGTAGGAAGGCAGATACGCAGTATTTT
-	TRBV5-8	TRBJ1-2	-	13	CASSLEGRNGYTF	TGTGCCAGCAGCTTAGAAGGGAGGAATGGCTACACCTTC
TRBD1	TRBV28	TRBJ2-1	-	13	CASSLLQGNEQFF	TGTGCCAGCAGTTTACTACAGGGGAATGAGCAGTTCTTC
TRBD1	TRBV11-2	TRBJ1-4	-	15	CASSLWDRANEKLFF	TGTGCCAGCAGCTTGTGGGACAGGGCTAATGAAAAACTGTTTTTT
TRBD1	TRBV5-6	TRBJ2-5	-	16	CASSLPRDRGQETQYF	TGTGCCAGCAGCTTGCCTCGGGACAGGGGGCAGGAGACCCAGTACTTC